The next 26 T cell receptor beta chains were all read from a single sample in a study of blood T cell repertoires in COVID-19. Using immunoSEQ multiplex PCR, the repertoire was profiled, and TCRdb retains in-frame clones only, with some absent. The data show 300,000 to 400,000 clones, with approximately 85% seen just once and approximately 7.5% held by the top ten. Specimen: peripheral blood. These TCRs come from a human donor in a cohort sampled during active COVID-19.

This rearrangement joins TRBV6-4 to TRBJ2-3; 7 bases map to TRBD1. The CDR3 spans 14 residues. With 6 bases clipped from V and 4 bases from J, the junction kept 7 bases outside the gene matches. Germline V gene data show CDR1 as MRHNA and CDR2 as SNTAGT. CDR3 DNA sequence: TGTGCCAGCAGCGAGGACAGGATCGCAGATACGCAGTATTTT. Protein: CASSEDRIADTQYF.

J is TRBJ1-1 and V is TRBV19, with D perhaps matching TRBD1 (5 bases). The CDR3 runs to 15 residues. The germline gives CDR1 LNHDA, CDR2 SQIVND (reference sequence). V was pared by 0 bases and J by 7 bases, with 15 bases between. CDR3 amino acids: CASSIELGPAGEAFF. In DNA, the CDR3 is TGTGCCAGTAGTATAGAGTTGGGGCCGGCAGGTGAAGCTTTCTTT.

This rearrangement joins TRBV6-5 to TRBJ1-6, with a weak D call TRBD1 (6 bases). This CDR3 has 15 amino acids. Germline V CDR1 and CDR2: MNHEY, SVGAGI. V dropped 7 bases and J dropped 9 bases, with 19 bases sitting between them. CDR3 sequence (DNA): TGTGCCAGCACAGAGTCAGGGGCCCTTAGTTCACCCCTCCACTTT. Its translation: CASTESGALSSPLHF.

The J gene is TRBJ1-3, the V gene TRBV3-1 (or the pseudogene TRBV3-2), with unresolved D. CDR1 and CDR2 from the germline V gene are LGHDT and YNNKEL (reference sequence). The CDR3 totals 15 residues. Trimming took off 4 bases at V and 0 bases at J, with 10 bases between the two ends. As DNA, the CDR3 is TGTGCCAGCAGCCTTACAGTGCTCTCTGGAAACACCATATATTTT. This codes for CASSLTVLSGNTIYF.

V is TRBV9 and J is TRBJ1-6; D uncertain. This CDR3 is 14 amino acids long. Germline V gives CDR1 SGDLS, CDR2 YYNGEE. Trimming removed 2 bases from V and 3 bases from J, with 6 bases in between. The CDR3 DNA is TGTGCCAGCAGCGTCCGGGGCTATAATTCACCCCTCCACTTT. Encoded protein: CASSVRGYNSPLHF.

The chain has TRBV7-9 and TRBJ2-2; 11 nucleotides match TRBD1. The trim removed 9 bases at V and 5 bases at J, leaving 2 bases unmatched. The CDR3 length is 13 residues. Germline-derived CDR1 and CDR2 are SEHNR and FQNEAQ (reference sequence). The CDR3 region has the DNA TGTGCCAGGGACAGGGGGCGAACCGGGGAGCTGTTTTTT. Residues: CARDRGRTGELFF.

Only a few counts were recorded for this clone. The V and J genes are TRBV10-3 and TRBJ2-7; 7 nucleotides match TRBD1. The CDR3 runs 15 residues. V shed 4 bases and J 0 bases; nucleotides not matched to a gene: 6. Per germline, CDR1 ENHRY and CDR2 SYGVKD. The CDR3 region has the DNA TGTGCCATCAGTGGCCGGGACAGCCGCTCCTACGAGCAGTACTTC. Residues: CAISGRDSRSYEQYF.

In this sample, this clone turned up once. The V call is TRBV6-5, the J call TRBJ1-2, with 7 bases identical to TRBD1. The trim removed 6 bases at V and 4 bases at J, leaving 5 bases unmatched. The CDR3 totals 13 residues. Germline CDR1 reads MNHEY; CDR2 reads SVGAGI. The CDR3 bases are TGTGCCAGCAGCGCGACAGGGAGCTATGGCTACACCTTC. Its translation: CASSATGSYGYTF.

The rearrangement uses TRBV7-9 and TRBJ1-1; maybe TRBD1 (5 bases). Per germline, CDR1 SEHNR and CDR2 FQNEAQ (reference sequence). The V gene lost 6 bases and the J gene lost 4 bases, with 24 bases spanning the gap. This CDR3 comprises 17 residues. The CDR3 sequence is CASRIWAVSGGGTEAFF. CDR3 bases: TGTGCCAGCAGGATATGGGCTGTGTCGGGGGGAGGCACTGAAGCTTTCTTT.

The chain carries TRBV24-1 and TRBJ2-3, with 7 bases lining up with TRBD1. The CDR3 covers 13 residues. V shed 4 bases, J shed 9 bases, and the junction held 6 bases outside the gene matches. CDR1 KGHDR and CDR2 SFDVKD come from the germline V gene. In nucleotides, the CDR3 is TGTGCCACCAGTGAAGGGGGCGTTGGAACGCAGTATTTT. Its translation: CATSEGGVGTQYF.

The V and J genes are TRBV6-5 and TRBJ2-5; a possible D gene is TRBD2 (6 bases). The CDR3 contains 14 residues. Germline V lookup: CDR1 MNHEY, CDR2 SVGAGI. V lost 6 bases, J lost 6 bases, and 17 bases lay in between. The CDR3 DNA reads TGTGCCAGCAGGCCATTGGGGGGTGCGAAGACCCAGTACTTC. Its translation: CASRPLGGAKTQYF.

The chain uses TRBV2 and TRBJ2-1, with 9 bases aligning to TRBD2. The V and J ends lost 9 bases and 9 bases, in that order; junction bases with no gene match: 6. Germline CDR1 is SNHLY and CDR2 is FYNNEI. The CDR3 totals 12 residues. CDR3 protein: CARGLAMGEQFF. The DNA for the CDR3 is TGTGCCAGGGGACTAGCTATGGGTGAGCAGTTCTTC.

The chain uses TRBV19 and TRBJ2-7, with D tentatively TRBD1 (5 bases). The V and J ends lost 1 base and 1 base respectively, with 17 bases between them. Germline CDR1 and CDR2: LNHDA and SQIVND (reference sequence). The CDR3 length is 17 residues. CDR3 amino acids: CASSIAPSGPGSYEQYF. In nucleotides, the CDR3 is TGTGCCAGTAGTATAGCCCCCTCAGGGCCCGGATCCTACGAGCAGTACTTC.

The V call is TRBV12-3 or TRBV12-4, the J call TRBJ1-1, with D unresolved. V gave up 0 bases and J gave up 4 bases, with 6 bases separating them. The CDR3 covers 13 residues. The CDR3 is CASSLASSTEAFF. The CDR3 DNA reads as TGTGCCAGCAGTTTAGCGAGTTCCACTGAAGCTTTCTTT.

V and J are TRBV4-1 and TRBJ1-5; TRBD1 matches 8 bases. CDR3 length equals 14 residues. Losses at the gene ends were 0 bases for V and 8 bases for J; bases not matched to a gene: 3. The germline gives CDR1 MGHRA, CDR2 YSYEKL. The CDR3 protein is CASSQETGGEPQHF. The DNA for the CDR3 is TGCGCCAGCAGCCAAGAAACAGGGGGTGAGCCCCAGCATTTT.

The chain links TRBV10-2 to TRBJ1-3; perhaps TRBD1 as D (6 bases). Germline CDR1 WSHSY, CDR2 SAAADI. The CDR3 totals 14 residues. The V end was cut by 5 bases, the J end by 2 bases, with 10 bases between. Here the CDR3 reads CASSSGTPGNTIYF. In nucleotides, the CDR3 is TGCGCCAGCAGTTCCGGGACACCTGGAAACACCATATATTTT.

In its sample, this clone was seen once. The CDR3 nucleotides read TGTGCCACCAGCAACCTCCAGGGGGGACGACGTGGCTACACCTTC. It encodes CATSNLQGGRRGYTF. The V call is TRBV15, the J call TRBJ1-2, with TRBD1 matching 7 bases. The CDR3 is 15 residues long. After removal of 4 bases from V and 7 bases from J, the junction contained 12 bases not matched to a gene. Germline CDR1 and CDR2: LNHNV and YYDKDF (reference sequence).

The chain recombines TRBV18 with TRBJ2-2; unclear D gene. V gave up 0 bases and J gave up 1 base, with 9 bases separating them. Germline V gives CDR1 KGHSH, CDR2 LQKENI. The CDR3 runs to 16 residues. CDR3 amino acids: CASSPPGSRNTGELFF. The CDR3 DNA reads TGTGCCAGCTCACCACCTGGCTCAAGGAACACCGGGGAGCTGTTTTTT.

The CDR3 sequence is CASSQRGQPQHF. CDR3 sequence (DNA): TGTGCCAGCAGTCAGAGAGGACAGCCCCAGCATTTT. The chain joins TRBV6-5 to TRBJ1-5; no firm D call. The germline V and J ends were trimmed by 5 bases and 7 bases, with 9 bases remaining between them. The length of the CDR3 is 12 residues. CDR1 is MNHEY, CDR2 SVGAGI, per germline.

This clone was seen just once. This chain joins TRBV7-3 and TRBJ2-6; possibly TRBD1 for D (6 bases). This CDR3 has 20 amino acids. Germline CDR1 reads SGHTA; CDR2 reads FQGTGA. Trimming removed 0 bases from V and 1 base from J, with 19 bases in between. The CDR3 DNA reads TGTGCCAGCAGCTTAACGCTGCGGACAGAATTTGTATCTGGGGCCAACGTCCTGACTTTC. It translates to CASSLTLRTEFVSGANVLTF.

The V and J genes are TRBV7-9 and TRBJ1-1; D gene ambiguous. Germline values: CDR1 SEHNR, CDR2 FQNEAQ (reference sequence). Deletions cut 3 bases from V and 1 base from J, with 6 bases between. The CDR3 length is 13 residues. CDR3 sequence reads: CASSLSGNTEAFF. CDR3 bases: TGTGCCAGCAGCTTGAGCGGGAACACTGAAGCTTTCTTT.

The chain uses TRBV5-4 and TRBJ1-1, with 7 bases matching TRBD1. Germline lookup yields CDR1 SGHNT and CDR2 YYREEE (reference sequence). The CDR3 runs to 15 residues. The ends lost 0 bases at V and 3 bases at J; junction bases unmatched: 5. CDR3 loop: CASSLDGTAYTEAFF. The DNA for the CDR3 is TGTGCCAGCAGCTTGGACGGGACAGCGTACACTGAAGCTTTCTTT.

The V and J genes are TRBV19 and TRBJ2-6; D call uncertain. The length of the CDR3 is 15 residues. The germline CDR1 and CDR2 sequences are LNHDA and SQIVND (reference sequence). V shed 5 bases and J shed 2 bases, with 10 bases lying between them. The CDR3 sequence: CASSWSRTGANVLTF. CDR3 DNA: TGTGCCAGTAGTTGGTCCAGAACTGGGGCCAACGTCCTGACTTTC.

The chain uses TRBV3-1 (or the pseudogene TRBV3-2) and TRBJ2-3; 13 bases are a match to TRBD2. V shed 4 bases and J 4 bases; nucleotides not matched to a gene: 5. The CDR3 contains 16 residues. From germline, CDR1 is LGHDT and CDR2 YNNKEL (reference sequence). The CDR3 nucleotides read TGTGCCAGCAGCCCCACACTAGCGGGGGGGCCAGATACGCAGTATTTT. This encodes CASSPTLAGGPDTQYF.

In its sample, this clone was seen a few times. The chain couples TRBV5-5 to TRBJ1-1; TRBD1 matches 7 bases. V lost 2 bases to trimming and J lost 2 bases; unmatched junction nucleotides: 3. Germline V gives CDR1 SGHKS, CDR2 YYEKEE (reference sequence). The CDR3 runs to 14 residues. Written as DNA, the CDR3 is TGTGCCAGCAGCTTCGGGACAGCAAACACTGAAGCTTTCTTT. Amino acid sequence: CASSFGTANTEAFF.

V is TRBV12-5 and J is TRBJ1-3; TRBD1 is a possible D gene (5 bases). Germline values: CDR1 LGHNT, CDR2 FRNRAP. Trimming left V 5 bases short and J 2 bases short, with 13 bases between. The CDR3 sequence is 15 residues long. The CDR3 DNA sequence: TGTGCTAGTGGTATGCCTCCAGGGACTGGAAACACCATATATTTT. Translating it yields CASGMPPGTGNTIYF.